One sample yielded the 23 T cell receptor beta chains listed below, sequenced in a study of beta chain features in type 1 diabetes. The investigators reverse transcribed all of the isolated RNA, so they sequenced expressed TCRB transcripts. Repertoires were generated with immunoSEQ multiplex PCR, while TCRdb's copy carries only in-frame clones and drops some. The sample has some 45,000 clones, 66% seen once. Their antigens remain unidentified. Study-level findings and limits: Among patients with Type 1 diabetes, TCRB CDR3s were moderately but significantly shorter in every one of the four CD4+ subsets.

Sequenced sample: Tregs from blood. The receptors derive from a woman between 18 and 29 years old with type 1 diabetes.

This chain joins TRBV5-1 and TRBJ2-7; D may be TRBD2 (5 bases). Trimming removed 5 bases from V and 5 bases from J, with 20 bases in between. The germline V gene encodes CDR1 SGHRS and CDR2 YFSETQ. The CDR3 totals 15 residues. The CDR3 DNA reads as TGCGCCAGCAGACTGGACTCCTCAACTTTAGACGAGCAGTACTTC. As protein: CASRLDSSTLDEQYF. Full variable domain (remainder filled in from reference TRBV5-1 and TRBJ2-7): KAGVTQTPRYLIKTRGQQVTLSCSPISGHRSVSWYQQTPGQGLQFLFEYFSETQRNKGNFPGRFSGRQFSNSRSEMNVSTLELGDSALYLCASRLDSSTLDEQYFGPGTRLTVT.

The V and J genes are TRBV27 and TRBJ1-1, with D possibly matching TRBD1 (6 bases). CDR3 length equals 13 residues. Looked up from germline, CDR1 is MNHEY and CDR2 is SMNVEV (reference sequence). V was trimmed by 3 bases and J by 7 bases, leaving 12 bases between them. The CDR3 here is CASSLSGGSEAFF. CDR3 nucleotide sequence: TGTGCCAGCAGTTTGTCGGGGGGCAGTGAAGCTTTCTTT.

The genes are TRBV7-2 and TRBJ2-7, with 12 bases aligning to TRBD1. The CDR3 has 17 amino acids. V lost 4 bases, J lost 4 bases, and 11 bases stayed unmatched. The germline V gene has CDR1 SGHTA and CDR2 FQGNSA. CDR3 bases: TGTGCCAGCAGCTATTACAACTCGGGACAGGGGGCTTACGAGCAGTACTTC. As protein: CASSYYNSGQGAYEQYF.

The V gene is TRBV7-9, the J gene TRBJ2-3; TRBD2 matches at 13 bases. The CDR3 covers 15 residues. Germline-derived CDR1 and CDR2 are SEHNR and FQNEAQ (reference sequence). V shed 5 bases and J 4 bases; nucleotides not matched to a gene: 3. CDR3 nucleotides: TGTGCCAGCAGCCCGGGACTAGCGGGACCAGATACGCAGTATTTT. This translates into CASSPGLAGPDTQYF.

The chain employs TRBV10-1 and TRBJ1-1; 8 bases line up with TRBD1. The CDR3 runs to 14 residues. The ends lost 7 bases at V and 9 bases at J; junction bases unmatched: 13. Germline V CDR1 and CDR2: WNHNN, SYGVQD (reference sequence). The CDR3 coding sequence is TGCGCCAGCACCAAGTCCCCCTCAGGGGGCAAAGCTTTCTTT. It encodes CASTKSPSGGKAFF.

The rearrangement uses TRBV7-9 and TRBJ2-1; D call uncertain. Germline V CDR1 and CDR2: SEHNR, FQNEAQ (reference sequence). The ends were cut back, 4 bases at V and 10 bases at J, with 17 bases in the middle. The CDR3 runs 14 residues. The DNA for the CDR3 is TGTGCCAGCAGCTCCCCCCAACGGTCTCGGGAGCAGTTCTTC. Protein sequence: CASSSPQRSREQFF.

The CDR3 region has the DNA TGCGCCAGCAGCTCACTATCGAGCTACGAGCAGTACTTC. It specifies CASSSLSSYEQYF. This chain joins TRBV5-1 and TRBJ2-7; D unclear. Germline loops: CDR1 SGHRS, CDR2 YFSETQ. The V and J ends lost 3 bases and 3 bases respectively, with 10 bases between them. The CDR3 spans 13 residues.

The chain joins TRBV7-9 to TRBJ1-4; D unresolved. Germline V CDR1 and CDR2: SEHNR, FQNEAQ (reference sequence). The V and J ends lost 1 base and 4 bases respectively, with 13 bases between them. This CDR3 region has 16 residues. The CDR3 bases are TGTGCCAGCAGCTTAGGAGTTGGGCACCTTAATGAAAAACTGTTTTTT. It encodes CASSLGVGHLNEKLFF.

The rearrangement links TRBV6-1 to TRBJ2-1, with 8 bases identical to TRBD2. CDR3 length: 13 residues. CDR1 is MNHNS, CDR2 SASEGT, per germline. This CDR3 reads CGVGGGPYNEQFF. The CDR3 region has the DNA TGTGGGGTCGGGGGGGGTCCCTACAATGAGCAGTTCTTC.

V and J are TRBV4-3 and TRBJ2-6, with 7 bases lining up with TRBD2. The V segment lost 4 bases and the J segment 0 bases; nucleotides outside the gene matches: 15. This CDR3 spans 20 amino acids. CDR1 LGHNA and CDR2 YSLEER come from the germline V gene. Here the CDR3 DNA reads TGCGCCAGCAGCCTGACGGGACTAAGGCCCTTAATCTCTGGGGCCAACGTCCTGACTTTC. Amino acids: CASSLTGLRPLISGANVLTF.

CDR3: CASSLGGQQETQYF. The DNA for the CDR3 is TGCGCCAGCAGCTTGGGAGGACAGCAAGAGACCCAGTACTTC. The chain is built from TRBV5-1 and TRBJ2-5, with D possibly matching TRBD1 (6 bases). Germline CDR1 is SGHRS and CDR2 is YFSETQ. This CDR3 is built from 14 residues. Trimming took 0 bases from V and 2 from J, leaving 8 bases between them.

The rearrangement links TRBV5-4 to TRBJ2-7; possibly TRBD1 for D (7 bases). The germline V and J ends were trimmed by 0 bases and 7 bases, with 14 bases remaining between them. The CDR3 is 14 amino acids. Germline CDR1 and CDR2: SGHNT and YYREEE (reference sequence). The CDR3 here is CASSLAAGGREQYF. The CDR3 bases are TGTGCCAGCAGCTTGGCGGCAGGGGGGCGTGAGCAGTACTTC. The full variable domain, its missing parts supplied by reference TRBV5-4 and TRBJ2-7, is ETGVTQSPTHLIKTRGQQVTLRCSSQSGHNTVSWYQQALGQGPQFIFQYYREEENGRGNFPPRFSGLQFPNYSSELNVNALELDDSALYLCASSLAAGGREQYFGPGTRLTVT.

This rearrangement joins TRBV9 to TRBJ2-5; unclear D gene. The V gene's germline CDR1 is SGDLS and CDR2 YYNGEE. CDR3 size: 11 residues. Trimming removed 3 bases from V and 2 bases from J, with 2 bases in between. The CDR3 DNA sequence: TGTGCCAGCAGCGCTCAAGAGACCCAGTACTTC. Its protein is CASSAQETQYF.

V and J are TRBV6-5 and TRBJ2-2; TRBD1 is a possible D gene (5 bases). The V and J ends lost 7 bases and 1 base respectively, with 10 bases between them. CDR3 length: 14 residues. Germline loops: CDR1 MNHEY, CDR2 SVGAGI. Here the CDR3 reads CASNPQGNTGELFF. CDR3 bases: TGTGCCAGCAACCCGCAGGGGAACACCGGGGAGCTGTTTTTT.

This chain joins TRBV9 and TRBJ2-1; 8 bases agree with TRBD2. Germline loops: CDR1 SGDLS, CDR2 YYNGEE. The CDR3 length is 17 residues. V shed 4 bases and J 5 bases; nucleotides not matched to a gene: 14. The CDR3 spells CASSPWVVAGGNNEQFF. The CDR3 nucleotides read TGTGCCAGCAGCCCCTGGGTTGTGGCGGGGGGCAACAATGAGCAGTTCTTC.

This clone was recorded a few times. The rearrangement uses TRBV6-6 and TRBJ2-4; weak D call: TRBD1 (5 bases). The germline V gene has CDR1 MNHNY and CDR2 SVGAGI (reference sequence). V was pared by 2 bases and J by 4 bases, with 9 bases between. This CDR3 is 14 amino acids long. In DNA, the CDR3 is TGTGCCAGCAGTTACGGGGCAGCGAAAAACATTCAGTACTTC. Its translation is CASSYGAAKNIQYF.

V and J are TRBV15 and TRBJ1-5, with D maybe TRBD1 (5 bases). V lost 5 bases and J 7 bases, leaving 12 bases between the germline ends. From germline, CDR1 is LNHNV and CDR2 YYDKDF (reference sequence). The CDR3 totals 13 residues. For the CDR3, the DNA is TGTGCCACCAGCTACAGGTTAGAGCAGCCCCAGCATTTT. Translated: CATSYRLEQPQHF.

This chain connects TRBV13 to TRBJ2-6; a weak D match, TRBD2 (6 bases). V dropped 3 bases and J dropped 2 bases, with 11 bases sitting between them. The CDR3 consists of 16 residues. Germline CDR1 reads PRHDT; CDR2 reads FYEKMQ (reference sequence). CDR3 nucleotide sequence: TGTGCCAGCAGCTTTCTGCGGGGAGCTGGGGCCAACGTCCTGACTTTC. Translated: CASSFLRGAGANVLTF.

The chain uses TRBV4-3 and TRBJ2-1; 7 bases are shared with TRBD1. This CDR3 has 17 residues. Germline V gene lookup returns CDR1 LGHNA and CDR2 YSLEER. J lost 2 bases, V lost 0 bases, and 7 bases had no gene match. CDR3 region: CASSQEQGTAAYNEQFF. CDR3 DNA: TGCGCCAGCAGCCAAGAACAGGGGACCGCGGCCTACAATGAGCAGTTCTTC.

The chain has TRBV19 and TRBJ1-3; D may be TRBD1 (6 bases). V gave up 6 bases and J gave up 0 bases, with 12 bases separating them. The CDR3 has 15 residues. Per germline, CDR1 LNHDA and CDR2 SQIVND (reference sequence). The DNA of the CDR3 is TGTGCCAGTAGCATCCGGGACATCTCTGGAAACACCATATATTTT. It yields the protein CASSIRDISGNTIYF.

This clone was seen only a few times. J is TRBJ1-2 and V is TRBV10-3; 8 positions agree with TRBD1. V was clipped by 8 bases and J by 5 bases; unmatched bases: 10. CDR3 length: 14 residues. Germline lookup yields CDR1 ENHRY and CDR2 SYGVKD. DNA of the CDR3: TGTGCCATCGCAAGTCTACAGGGGGATTATGGCTACACCTTC. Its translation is CAIASLQGDYGYTF.

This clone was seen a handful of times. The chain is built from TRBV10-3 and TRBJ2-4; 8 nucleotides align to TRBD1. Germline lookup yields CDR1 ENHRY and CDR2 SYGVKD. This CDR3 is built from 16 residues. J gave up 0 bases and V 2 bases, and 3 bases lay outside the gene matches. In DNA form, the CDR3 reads TGTGCCATCAGTGAGGGACAGGGTGAAGCCAAAAACATTCAGTACTTC. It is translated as CAISEGQGEAKNIQYF.

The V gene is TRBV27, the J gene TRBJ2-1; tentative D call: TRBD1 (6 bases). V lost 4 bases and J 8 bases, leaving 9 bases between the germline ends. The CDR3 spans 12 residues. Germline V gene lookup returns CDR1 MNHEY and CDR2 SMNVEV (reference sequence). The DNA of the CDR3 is TGTGCCAGCAGTTCACAGGGTTATGAGCAGTTCTTC. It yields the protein CASSSQGYEQFF.